Each of the 9 T cell receptor beta chains below was sequenced from the same sample in a study of blood T cell repertoires in COVID-19 (dated by TCRdb to 2020 to 2021). The library was generated by the immunoSEQ multiplex PCR assay. TCRdb re-hosts the immuneACCESS table, in-frame sequences only. Its copies lack some clones; in the studies checked, an unresolved V gene accounts for under half of them, and the cause for the rest is not known. The sample table lists roughly 250,000 clones, 80% to 90% of them with a count of one. The top ten constitute under 2.5% of the sample. Sequencing input: PBMCs or T cells enriched from blood (not recorded which). The receptors were sampled from a woman in her forties or fifties who had recovered from COVID-19.

The J gene is TRBJ2-1, the V gene TRBV6-5, with D possibly TRBD2 on 5 matching bases. Germline loops: CDR1 MNHEY, CDR2 SVGAGI. The CDR3 covers 14 residues. Trimming removed 7 bases from V and 9 bases from J, with 19 bases in between. The CDR3 DNA reads as TGTGCCAGCACTACCTTCCGGGGAGAGGCTGAGCAGTTCTTC. Translation: CASTTFRGEAEQFF.

This chain links TRBV30 with TRBJ1-2; tentatively, D is TRBD1 (5 bases). From germline, CDR1 is GTSNPN and CDR2 SVGIG (reference sequence). Trimming left V 0 bases short and J 4 bases short, with 15 bases between. CDR3 length: 15 residues. CDR3 protein: CAWSVRATGGYGYTF. CDR3 bases: TGTGCCTGGAGTGTACGGGCCACGGGGGGCTATGGCTACACCTTC.

The chain has TRBV27 and TRBJ2-1; 7 positions match TRBD2. Germline assignment: CDR1 MNHEY and CDR2 SMNVEV (reference sequence). The CDR3 is 14 amino acids. J lost 5 bases, V lost 6 bases, and 7 bases had no gene match. This CDR3 reads CASSLPGLHNEQFF. Here the CDR3 DNA reads TGTGCCAGCAGCCTACCGGGACTACACAATGAGCAGTTCTTC.

The genes are TRBV28 and TRBJ1-1, with a weak D call TRBD1 (6 bases). Trimming left V 8 bases short and J 0 bases short, with 10 bases between. Germline CDR1 and CDR2: MDHEN and SYDVKM. This CDR3 spans 13 amino acids. The CDR3 loop reads CASGGRMNTEAFF. DNA for the CDR3: TGTGCCAGCGGGGGCAGGATGAACACTGAAGCTTTCTTT.

The chain is built from TRBV9 and TRBJ2-5; TRBD2 agrees at 12 bases. The CDR3 length is 16 residues. CDR1 and CDR2 from the germline V gene are SGDLS and YYNGEE. V shed 4 bases, J shed 3 bases, and the junction held 7 bases outside the gene matches. The CDR3 loop reads CASSPRTSGTEETQYF. The CDR3, as DNA: TGTGCCAGCAGCCCCCGGACTAGCGGGACGGAAGAGACCCAGTACTTC.

The chain combines TRBV27 with TRBJ1-3, with D maybe TRBD1 (5 bases). CDR3 length: 16 residues. V dropped 5 bases and J dropped 0 bases, with 14 bases sitting between them. The germline CDR1 and CDR2 sequences are MNHEY and SMNVEV (reference sequence). CDR3 loop: CASSLSGGTSGNTIYF. The CDR3 nucleotides read TGTGCCAGCAGTCTCTCGGGGGGTACCTCTGGAAACACCATATATTTT.

This chain uses TRBV5-1 with TRBJ2-1; tentative D call: TRBD1 (7 bases). Germline CDR1 is SGHRS and CDR2 is YFSETQ. Trimming cost V 0 bases and J 7 bases, with 17 bases left between them. CDR3 length equals 16 residues. This chain's CDR3 is CASSLAPGGSGNEQFF. The CDR3 DNA reads as TGCGCCAGCAGCTTGGCCCCAGGGGGGTCAGGTAATGAGCAGTTCTTC.

This clone showed up just once. The rearrangement uses TRBV28 and TRBJ1-1, with 7 bases aligning to TRBD1. Losses at the gene ends were 6 bases for V and 13 bases for J; bases not matched to a gene: 17. The CDR3 runs 14 residues. Germline-derived CDR1 and CDR2 are MDHEN and SYDVKM. The CDR3 coding sequence is TGTGCCAGCAGCCGCCCCTCCGCCGCAGGGGGTGGTTTCTTT. Its protein product is CASSRPSAAGGGFF.

In this sample, this clone turned up a few times. The rearrangement joins TRBV6-5 to TRBJ2-7, with TRBD1 identical over 8 bases. The CDR3 spans 13 residues. With 5 bases clipped from V and 9 bases from J, the junction kept 9 bases outside the gene matches. CDR1 is MNHEY and CDR2 is SVGAGI in the germline V gene. CDR3 residues: CASSLRGLEVQYF. In DNA, the CDR3 is TGTGCCAGCAGTCTCAGGGGGCTTGAGGTGCAGTACTTC.